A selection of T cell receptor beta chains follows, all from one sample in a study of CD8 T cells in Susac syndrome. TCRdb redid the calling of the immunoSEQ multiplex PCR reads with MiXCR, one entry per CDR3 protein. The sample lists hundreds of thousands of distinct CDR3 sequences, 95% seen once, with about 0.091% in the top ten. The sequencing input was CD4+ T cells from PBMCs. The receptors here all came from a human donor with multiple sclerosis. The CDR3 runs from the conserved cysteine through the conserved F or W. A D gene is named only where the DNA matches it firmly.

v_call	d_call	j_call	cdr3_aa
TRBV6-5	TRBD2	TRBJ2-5	CASSPYRGGRDTLF
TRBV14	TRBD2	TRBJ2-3	CASSQAGRGLEGTDTQYF
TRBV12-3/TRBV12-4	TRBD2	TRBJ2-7	CASSAGLATYEQYF
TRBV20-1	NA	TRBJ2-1	CSASPTLSSYNEQFF
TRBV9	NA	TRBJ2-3	CASSVRLAPDTQYF
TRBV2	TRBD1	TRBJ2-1	CASSTTGGSYNEQFF
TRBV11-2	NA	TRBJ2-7	CASSLVMGGGYEQYF
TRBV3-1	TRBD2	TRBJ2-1	CASSQEPSGYNEQFF
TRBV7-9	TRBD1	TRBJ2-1	CASSLVGTGAHYNEQFF
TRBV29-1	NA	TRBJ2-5	CSASAKQGPRETQYF
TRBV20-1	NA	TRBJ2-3	CSARDLRPTRVTQYF
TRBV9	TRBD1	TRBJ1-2	CASSRDRGRYDYGYTF
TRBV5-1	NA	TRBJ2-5	CASSFNDGRQETQYF
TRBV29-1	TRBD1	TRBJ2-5	CSVSGGREVAQYF
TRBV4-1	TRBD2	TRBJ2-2	CASRGTSRNTGELFF
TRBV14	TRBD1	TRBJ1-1	CASSTLQGLSEAFF
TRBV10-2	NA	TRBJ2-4	CASSPEVARRGYF
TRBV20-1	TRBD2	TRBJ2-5	CSARSPAGGQETQYF
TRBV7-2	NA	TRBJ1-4	CASSFVGGSNEKLFF
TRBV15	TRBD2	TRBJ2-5	CATSRDGGRAQETQYF
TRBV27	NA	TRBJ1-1	CASSLSSAMNTEAFF
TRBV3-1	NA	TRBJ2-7	CASSQDGRLRLNYEQYF
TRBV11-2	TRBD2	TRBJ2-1	CASSDQREGLYEQFF
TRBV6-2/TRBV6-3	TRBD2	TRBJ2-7	CASTQLGLVGNEQYF
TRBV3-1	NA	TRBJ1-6	CASSGRGTGSSPLHF
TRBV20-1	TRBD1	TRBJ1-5	CSARDRRGQGYQPQHF
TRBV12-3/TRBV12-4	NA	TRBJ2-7	CASSRDIVSYEQYF
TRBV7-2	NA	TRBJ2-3	CASSLGGLGGTDTQYF
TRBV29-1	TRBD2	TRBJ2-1	CSVEKRGSYNEQFF
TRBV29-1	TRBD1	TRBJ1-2	CSVDSQGALSLGYTF
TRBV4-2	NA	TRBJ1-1	CASSQDPRGNTEAFF
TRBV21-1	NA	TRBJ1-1	CASSTRPREGTEAFF
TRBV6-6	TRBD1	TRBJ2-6	CASSFRQGSGANVLTF
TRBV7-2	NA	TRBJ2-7	CASSWSAGAYEQYF
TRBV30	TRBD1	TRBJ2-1	CAWTPWTGDGNEQFF
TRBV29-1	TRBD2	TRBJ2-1	CSVGGRVSNEQFF
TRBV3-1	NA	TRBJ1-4	CASTDGPNEKLFF
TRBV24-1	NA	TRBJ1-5	CATSSGGRGQPQHF
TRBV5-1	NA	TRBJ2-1	CASSLKGRSNEQFF
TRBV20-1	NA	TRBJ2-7	CSARQPGRYEQYF
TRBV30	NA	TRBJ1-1	CAWMRRDTEAFF
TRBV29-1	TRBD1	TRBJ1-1	CSVARQGRDTEAFF
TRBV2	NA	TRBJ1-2	CASLLHSNYGYTF
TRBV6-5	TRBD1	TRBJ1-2	CASSRGQGKGYTF
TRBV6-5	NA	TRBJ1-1	CASTTTLNTEAFF
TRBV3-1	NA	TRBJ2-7	CASSHPNPGSEQYF
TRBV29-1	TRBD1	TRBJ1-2	CSARIRRGGGSYGYTF
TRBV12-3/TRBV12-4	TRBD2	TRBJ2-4	CASSRRTSGKGIDIQYF
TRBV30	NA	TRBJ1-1	CATTPDTVRTEAFF